This record looks at one T cell receptor (beta chain) sequence and its context. The sequence runs out 3 residues before the end of the CDR3; the remainder is reconstructed from the germline J gene. These data originate in a study of T cells in women clearing cervical HPV infection. Libraries were prepared by immunoSEQ multiplex PCR; TCRdb keeps only in-frame clonotypes and omits some of them. The sample data list tens of thousands of clones. Germline-derived CDR1 and CDR2 are ENHRY and SYGVKD. V lost 3 bases and J lost 8, with 11 bases in between. The CDR3 is 13 amino acids. The chain joins TRBV10-3 to TRBJ2-4, with D unclear. The sequenced sample consisted of blood buffy coat. The receptor comes from a woman between 18 and 75 years old with a cervical HPV16 infection that either progressed to CIN3+ or cleared (not recorded which). The CDR3 spells CAISDQVMDIQYF. CDR3 DNA, as far as it was read: TGTGCCATCAGTGACCAGGTCATGGACATT.